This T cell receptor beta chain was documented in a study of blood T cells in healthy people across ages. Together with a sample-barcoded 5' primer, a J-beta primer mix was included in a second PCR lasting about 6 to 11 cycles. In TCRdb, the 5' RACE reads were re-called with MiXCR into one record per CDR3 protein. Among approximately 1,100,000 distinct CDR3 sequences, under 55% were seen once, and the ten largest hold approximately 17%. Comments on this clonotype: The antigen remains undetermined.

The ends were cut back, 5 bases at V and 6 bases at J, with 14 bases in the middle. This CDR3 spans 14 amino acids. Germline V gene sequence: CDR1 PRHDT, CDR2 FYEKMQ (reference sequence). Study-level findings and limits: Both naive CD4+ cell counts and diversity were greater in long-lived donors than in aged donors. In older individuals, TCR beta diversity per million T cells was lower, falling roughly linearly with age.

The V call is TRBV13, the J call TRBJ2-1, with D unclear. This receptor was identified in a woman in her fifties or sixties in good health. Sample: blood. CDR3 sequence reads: CASSTRAFGNEQFF. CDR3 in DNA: TGTGCCAGCAGCACCCGAGCCTTTGGCAATGAGCAGTTCTTC.